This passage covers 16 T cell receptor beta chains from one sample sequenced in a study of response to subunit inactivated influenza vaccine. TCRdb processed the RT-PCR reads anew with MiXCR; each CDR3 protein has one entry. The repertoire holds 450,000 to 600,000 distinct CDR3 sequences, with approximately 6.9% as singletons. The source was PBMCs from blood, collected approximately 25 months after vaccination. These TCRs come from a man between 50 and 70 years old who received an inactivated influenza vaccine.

The CDR3 here is CASSPGQGIGSPLHF. The DNA for the CDR3 is TGTGCCAGCAGTCCGGGACAGGGAATTGGGTCACCCCTCCACTTT. The V gene is TRBV27, the J gene TRBJ1-6; 9 nucleotides align to TRBD1. Germline CDR1 reads MNHEY; CDR2 reads SMNVEV (reference sequence). The CDR3 is 15 residues long. V was clipped by 5 bases and J by 10 bases; unmatched bases: 9.

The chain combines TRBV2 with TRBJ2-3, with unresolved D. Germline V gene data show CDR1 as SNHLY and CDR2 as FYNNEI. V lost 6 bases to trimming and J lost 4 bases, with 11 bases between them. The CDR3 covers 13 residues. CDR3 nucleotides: TGTGCCAGCAGAAGGGTCGTCCCAGATACGCAGTATTTT. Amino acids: CASRRVVPDTQYF.

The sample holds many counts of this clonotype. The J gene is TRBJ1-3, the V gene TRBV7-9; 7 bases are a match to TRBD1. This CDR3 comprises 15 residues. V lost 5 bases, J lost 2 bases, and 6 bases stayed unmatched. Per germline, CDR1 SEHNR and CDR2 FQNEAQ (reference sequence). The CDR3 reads CASSALDRTGNTIYF. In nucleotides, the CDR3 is TGTGCCAGCAGCGCCTTGGACAGGACTGGAAACACCATATATTTT.

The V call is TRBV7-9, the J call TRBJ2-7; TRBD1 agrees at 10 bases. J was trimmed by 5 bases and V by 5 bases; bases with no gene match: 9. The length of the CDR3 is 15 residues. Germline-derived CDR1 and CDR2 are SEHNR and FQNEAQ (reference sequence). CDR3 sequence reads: CASSVYRDRGNEQYF. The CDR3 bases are TGTGCCAGCAGCGTATACCGGGACAGGGGCAACGAGCAGTACTTC. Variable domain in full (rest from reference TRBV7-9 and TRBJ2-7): DTGVSQNPRHKITKRGQNVTFRCDPISEHNRLYWYRQTLGQGPEFLTYFQNEAQLEKSRLLSDRFSAERPKGSFSTLEIQRTEQGDSAMYLCASSVYRDRGNEQYFGPGTRLTVT.

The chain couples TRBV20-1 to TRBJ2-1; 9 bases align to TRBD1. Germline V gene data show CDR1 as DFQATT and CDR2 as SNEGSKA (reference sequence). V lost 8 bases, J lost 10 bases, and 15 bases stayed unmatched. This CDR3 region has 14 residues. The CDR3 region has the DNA TGCAGTCCTCAAGGGGACAGGGCGGTGAGGGAGCAGTTCTTC. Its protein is CSPQGDRAVREQFF.

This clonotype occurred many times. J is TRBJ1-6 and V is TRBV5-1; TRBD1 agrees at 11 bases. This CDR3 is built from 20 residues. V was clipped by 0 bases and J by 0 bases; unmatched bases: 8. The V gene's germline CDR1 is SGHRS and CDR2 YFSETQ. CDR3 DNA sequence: TGCGCCAGCAGCTTGGCCAGAGGACAGGGGGCAGGCTCCTATAATTCACCCCTCCACTTT. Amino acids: CASSLARGQGAGSYNSPLHF.

CDR3 in amino acids: CASSLWGGTGDYNSPLHF. For the CDR3, the DNA is TGTGCCAGCAGTTTATGGGGGGGGACAGGCGATTATAATTCACCCCTCCACTTT. V usage is TRBV28 and J usage is TRBJ1-6, with 8 nucleotides matching TRBD1. CDR1 is MDHEN and CDR2 is SYDVKM in the germline V gene. The CDR3 extends over 18 amino acids. Trimming cost V 0 bases and J 4 bases; bases outside gene matches: 8.

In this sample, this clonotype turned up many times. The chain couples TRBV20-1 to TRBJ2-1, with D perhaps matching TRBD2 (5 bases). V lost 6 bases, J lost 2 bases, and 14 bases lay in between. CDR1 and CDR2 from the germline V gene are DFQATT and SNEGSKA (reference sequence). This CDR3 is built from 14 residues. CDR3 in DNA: TGCAGTGCCCACCCTACCGGGGCCTACAATGAGCAGTTCTTC. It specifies CSAHPTGAYNEQFF.

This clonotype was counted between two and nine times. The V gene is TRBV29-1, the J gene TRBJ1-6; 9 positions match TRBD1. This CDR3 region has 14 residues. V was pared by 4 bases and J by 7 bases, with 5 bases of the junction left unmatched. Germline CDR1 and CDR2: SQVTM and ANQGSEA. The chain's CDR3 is CSVVETGGNSPLHF. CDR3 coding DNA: TGCAGCGTTGTAGAGACAGGGGGAAATTCACCCCTCCACTTT.

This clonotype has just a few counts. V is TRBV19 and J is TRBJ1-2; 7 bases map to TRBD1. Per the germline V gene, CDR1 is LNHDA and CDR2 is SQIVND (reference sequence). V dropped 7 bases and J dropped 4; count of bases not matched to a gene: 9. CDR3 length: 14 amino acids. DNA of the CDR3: TGTGCCAGTAAAAACCGGGACAGTACCTATGGCTACACCTTC. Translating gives CASKNRDSTYGYTF.

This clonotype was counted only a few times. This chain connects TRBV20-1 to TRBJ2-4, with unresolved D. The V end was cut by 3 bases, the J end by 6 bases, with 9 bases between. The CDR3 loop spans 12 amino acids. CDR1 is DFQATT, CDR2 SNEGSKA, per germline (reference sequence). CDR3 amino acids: CSASSNRNIQYF. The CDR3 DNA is TGCAGTGCTAGTAGTAATAGAAACATTCAGTACTTC.

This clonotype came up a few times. Written as DNA, the CDR3 is TGTGCCAGCAGTTCCGTCCGGGACTACCAAGAGACCCAGTACTTC. Amino acid sequence: CASSSVRDYQETQYF. This chain links TRBV6-2 or TRBV6-3 with TRBJ2-5; D perhaps matches TRBD2 (6 bases). Per the germline V gene, CDR1 is MNHEY and CDR2 is SVGEGT. The CDR3 runs to 15 residues. The V end was cut by 4 bases, the J end by 0 bases, with 12 bases between.

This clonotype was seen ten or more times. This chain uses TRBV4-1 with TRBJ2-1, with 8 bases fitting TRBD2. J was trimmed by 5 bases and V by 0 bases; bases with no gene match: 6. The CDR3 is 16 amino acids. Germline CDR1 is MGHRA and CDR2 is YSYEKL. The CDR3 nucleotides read TGCGCCAGCAGCCAAGATGCGACTAGCGTTCACAATGAGCAGTTCTTC. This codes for CASSQDATSVHNEQFF.

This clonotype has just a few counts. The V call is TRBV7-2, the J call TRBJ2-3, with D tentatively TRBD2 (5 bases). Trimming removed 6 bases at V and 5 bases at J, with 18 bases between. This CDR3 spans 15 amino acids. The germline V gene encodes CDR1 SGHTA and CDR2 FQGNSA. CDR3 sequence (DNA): TGTGCCAGCAGTCCGCAACGGGGTTTCGGAGATACGCAGTATTTT. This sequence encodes CASSPQRGFGDTQYF.

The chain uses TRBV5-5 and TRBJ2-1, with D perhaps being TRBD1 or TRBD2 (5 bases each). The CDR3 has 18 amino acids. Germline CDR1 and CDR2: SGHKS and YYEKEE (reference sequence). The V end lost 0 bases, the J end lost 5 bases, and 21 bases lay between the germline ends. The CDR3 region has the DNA TGTGCCAGCAGCTTGGTAATTGACTTCGGGGCCATCCACAATGAGCAGTTCTTC. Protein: CASSLVIDFGAIHNEQFF.

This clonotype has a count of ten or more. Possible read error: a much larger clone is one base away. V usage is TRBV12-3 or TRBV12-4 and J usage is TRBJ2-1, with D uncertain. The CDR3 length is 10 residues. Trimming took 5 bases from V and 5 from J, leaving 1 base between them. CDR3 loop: CASSNNEQFF. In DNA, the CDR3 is TGTGCCAGCAGTAACAATGAGCAGTTCTTC.